The TCR beta chain under discussion was sequenced for a study of T cell responses to AZD1222 COVID-19 vaccine. Study observations and caveats: Rises in breadth and depth of Spike-specific TCRs came after two AZD1222 doses.

The V gene lost 0 bases and the J gene lost 3 bases, with 9 bases spanning the gap. The CDR3 extends over 14 amino acids. Per the germline V gene, CDR1 is SGDLS and CDR2 is YYNGEE. TCRdb's copy holds only in-frame clones and misses some; the assay was immunoSEQ multiplex PCR. The sample contains under 120,000 clones, 80% to 95% of which appear only once. Points on this clone: Its antigen is not known.

The origin of this receptor is an adult in good health. The chain recombines TRBV9 with TRBJ2-5, with D perhaps matching TRBD2 (5 bases). This specimen consisted of peripheral blood, obtained on day 0 of AZD1222 vaccination. Written as DNA, the CDR3 is TGTGCCAGCAGCGTAGAAGTCGGGAAAGAGACCCAGTACTTC. This sequence encodes CASSVEVGKETQYF.